This TCR beta chain was retrieved from a study of metastatic and nonmetastatic thyroid tumors. The wider study: Comparison of repertoires was carried out across blood and tumor or nodule tissue from malignant and benign thyroid patients. Notes on the study in general: A significant increase in TCR beta diversity was reportedly seen in malignant thyroid tumors relative to benign nodules, in blood and tumor.

Germline assignment: CDR1 SGHRS and CDR2 YFSETQ. V lost 2 bases to trimming and J lost 7 bases; unmatched junction nucleotides: 10. CDR3 size: 16 residues. TCRdb re-clonotyped the PCR reads through MiXCR. The table has approximately 4,200 clones, roughly 33% seen once; the top ten hold about 14%. A single count supports this clone. Antigen unknown. Patients underwent thyroid surgery, and none had received any treatment before it. The TCR was taken from a female donor with papillary thyroid cancer or a benign thyroid nodule (not recorded which). Some clones in this sample may be carry-over from other donors' samples. The sequencing sample was made of adjacent normal tissue. V usage is TRBV5-1 and J usage is TRBJ1-4, with 8 nucleotides matching TRBD1. The DNA for the CDR3 is TGCGCCAGCAGCTTAGGGCAGGGGGCAGGTCGTGAAAAACTGTTTTTT. This encodes CASSLGQGAGREKLFF.